The subject of this entry is one TCR beta chain. Which antigen it targets is not known. Qualities for individual bases were not recorded, and no much larger clone is one base off. Sequences SGHNT (CDR1) and YYREEE (CDR2) are obtained from the germline V gene (reference sequence). Including the terminal cysteine and phenylalanine, the CDR3 comprises 15 residues. The sequence is cut down to CDR3 DNA, 45 bases in frame from base 1. V lost 0 bases and J lost 4 bases, and the count of bases not matched to a germline gene is 7. For sequencing of the TCRbeta CDR3 region, genomic DNA was extracted from the sorted cells. TCRbeta CDR3 regions were sequenced using the immunoSEQ Assay. What TCRdb holds here is the immuneACCESS table cut down to in-frame rearrangements. Part of the clones is not present; checked against another copy, under half of the missing clones reflect an unresolved V gene, and the others are unexplained. The sample yields 75,000 to 100,000 clones; less than 85% were counted once. The ten largest clonotypes hold about 5.5% of the sample.

The trial excluded patients who had a history of autoimmune disease or who were on systemic immunosuppression. In every dose cohort, peripheral blood was drawn for TCR sequencing at baseline, cycle 4 day 1, and cycle 7 day 1. The samples were taken from a phase I, first-in-human, multicenter, open-label dose-escalation trial of ivuxolimab. Adults with locally advanced or metastatic head and neck squamous cell, hepatocellular, melanoma or renal cell carcinoma were enrolled in the trial. Before TCR sequencing, CD4+ T cells and CD8+ T cells from peripheral blood were sorted into separate populations. This specimen belongs to a study of OX40 agonist ivuxolimab in advanced cancers. With regard to the full study: Ivuxolimab was a fully human IgG2 agonistic monoclonal antibody targeting the costimulatory receptor OX40 (CD134). Intravenous ivuxolimab was administered to patients every 2 weeks at six dose levels: 0.01, 0.1, 0.3, 1.5, 3 and 10 mg/kg. Among the roughly 50 dose-escalation patients, about 19 had hepatocellular carcinoma, about 15 melanoma, 9 renal cell carcinoma and 9 head and neck cancer. In the dose-escalation cohort, 65% to 90% of patients were male, and the mean age was approximately 60 years, with a range of roughly 20 to 85. Prior anti-PD-1, anti-PD-L1 or anti-CTLA-4 therapy was permitted, and checkpoint inhibitors had been received by less than 45% of dose-escalation patients. Three dose-escalation patients achieved partial responses, one with hepatocellular carcinoma and two with cutaneous melanoma. Peripheral TCRbeta sequencing aimed to test whether ivuxolimab altered TCR sequence diversity and caused clonal T-cell expansion. The paper covers the monotherapy dose-escalation part of the phase I ivuxolimab trial, which included N ≈ 50 patients. The study at large found these results: Low levels of normalized T-cell clonal expansion were also shown by some nonresponding patients. At doses of 0.1 to 3.0 mg/kg, clonal expansion of both CD4+ and CD8+ T cells in blood was seen between baseline and week 6. On average, CD8+ T cells showed more expanded clones than CD4+ T cells after ivuxolimab. Antigen specificity was not determined for the clonally expanded peripheral T cells. In the 0.1-3.0 mg/kg groups, partial responders were among the patients with the lowest normalized peripheral clonal expansion, particularly in CD8+ T cells.

This specimen consisted of CD4+ or CD8+ T cells sorted from blood, obtained in a trial of the OX40 agonist ivuxolimab. The V gene is TRBV5-4 and the J gene is TRBJ2-7, with TRBD1 matching 7 junction bases. This TCR was sampled from an adult with an advanced solid tumor such as melanoma, head and neck, liver or kidney cancer. The CDR3 has the sequence CASSLEPGQNYEQYF. The DNA reads as follows: TGTGCCAGCAGCTTGGAGCCGGGACAGAATTACGAGCAGTACTTC.